The next 25 T cell receptor beta chains were all read from a single sample in a study of cytomegalovirus exposure and HLA in healthy donors. The PCR was carried out with 60 Vbeta primers and 13 Jbeta primers. Assay: immunoSEQ multiplex PCR; the TCRdb copy retains only in-frame clones and omits some. The table lists 190,000 or so clones, more than 75% of them singletons. The source material was PBMCs. These receptors all come from a male donor in good health and CMV-seropositive.

The genes are TRBV28 and TRBJ1-5; 12 bases match TRBD1. Per germline, CDR1 MDHEN and CDR2 SYDVKM. Trimming at V came to 6 bases and at J to 5 bases, leaving 14 bases not matched to a gene. The CDR3 has 18 residues. The CDR3 sequence: CASSSPGTGGDLDQPQHF. Here the CDR3 DNA reads TGTGCCAGCAGCTCCCCCGGGACAGGGGGCGATTTAGATCAGCCCCAGCATTTT.

The CDR3 bases are TGTGCCAGCAGTGCCCTGGGGCGCACCTACGAGCAGTACTTC. This translates into CASSALGRTYEQYF. This chain connects TRBV27 to TRBJ2-7, with D possibly TRBD1 on 5 matching bases. With 5 bases removed from V and 2 bases from J, the gap between germline ends came to 13 bases. The germline V gene encodes CDR1 MNHEY and CDR2 SMNVEV (reference sequence). This CDR3 is built from 14 residues.

The V call is TRBV25-1, the J call TRBJ1-1, with unresolved D. With 1 base removed from V and 7 bases from J, the gap between germline ends came to 13 bases. Germline CDR1 and CDR2: MGHDK and SYGVNS. This CDR3 has 14 residues. CDR3 region: CASSESRRPNEAFF. In nucleotides, the CDR3 is TGTGCCAGCAGTGAATCACGCAGGCCCAATGAAGCTTTCTTT.

The DNA for the CDR3 is TGTGCCAGCAGTTCGACGGGGGAGTTATATAGCAATCAGCCCCAGCATTTT. Protein sequence: CASSSTGELYSNQPQHF. The chain has TRBV27 and TRBJ1-5, with D perhaps matching TRBD1 (5 bases). The length of the CDR3 is 17 residues. Per germline, CDR1 MNHEY and CDR2 SMNVEV (reference sequence). The V gene lost 4 bases and the J gene lost 0 bases, with 16 bases spanning the gap.

This chain uses TRBV30 with TRBJ2-7, with 8 bases that match TRBD2. This CDR3 contains 13 residues. Germline values: CDR1 GTSNPN, CDR2 SVGIG (reference sequence). Losses at the gene ends were 5 bases for V and 3 bases for J; bases not matched to a gene: 6. The CDR3 loop reads CAWGPGLGYEQYF. In DNA form, the CDR3 reads TGTGCCTGGGGACCGGGACTAGGCTACGAGCAGTACTTC.

J is TRBJ2-3 and V is TRBV9; a possible D gene is TRBD2 (5 bases). The germline V gene encodes CDR1 SGDLS and CDR2 YYNGEE. This CDR3 region has 16 residues. Between the trimmed V and J ends, which lost 0 bases and 12 bases, there was a span of 23 bases. In nucleotides, the CDR3 is TGTGCCAGCAGCGTAGGCCAAACAGAGGGCCCGCCGGCACAGTATTTT. The encoded protein is CASSVGQTEGPPAQYF.

CDR3 region: CASSPGTSGRVGHNEQFF. CDR3 nucleotide sequence: TGTGCCAGCAGCCCCGGGACTAGCGGGAGGGTAGGGCACAATGAGCAGTTCTTC. This chain connects TRBV11-1 to TRBJ2-1, with 16 bases matching TRBD2. Losses at the gene ends were 5 bases for V and 5 bases for J; bases not matched to a gene: 9. Germline V lookup: CDR1 SGHAT, CDR2 FQDESV (reference sequence). The CDR3 is 18 amino acids.

The rearrangement links TRBV30 to TRBJ2-5; TRBD1 agrees at 7 bases. Germline V gene lookup returns CDR1 GTSNPN and CDR2 SVGIG (reference sequence). J was trimmed by 3 bases and V by 2 bases; bases with no gene match: 9. The CDR3 runs to 15 residues. The DNA of the CDR3 is TGTGCCTGGAGTTACTTAGTGACAGGGAAAGAGACCCAGTACTTC. Amino acid sequence: CAWSYLVTGKETQYF.

The chain recombines TRBV5-4 with TRBJ2-1; D is unclear. The germline gives CDR1 SGHNT, CDR2 YYREEE (reference sequence). Trimming cost V 0 bases and J 5 bases, with 6 bases left between them. This CDR3 is built from 13 residues. The DNA of the CDR3 is TGTGCCAGCAGCTTGGAACGAGACAATGAGCAGTTCTTC. Its translation is CASSLERDNEQFF.

The gene calls are TRBV4-3 and TRBJ2-5; possible D gene TRBD1, 6 bases. The V and J ends lost 2 bases and 3 bases respectively, with 13 bases between them. The germline V gene encodes CDR1 LGHNA and CDR2 YSLEER. The length of the CDR3 is 15 residues. CDR3 bases: TGCGCCAGCAGCCAATCGAACAGGGACGAAGAGACCCAGTACTTC. The encoded protein is CASSQSNRDEETQYF.

V and J are TRBV6-5 and TRBJ2-3; D call uncertain. This CDR3 has 13 residues. From germline, CDR1 is MNHEY and CDR2 SVGAGI. V was trimmed by 4 bases and J by 7 bases, leaving 12 bases between them. The CDR3, as DNA: TGTGCCAGCAGTTCTGGAGCTGGAAATACGCAGTATTTT. Amino acids: CASSSGAGNTQYF.

CDR3 DNA: TGTGCCAGCAGGTACACTAGCGGGAGAGGGGAACATACGCAGTATTTT. This sequence encodes CASRYTSGRGEHTQYF. The chain joins TRBV28 to TRBJ2-3; 11 nucleotides agree with TRBD2. V trimming: 6 bases; J trimming: 7 bases; junction bases outside the gene matches: 12. The germline V gene has CDR1 MDHEN and CDR2 SYDVKM. This CDR3 contains 16 residues.

The rearrangement links TRBV6-1 to TRBJ2-1; 7 nucleotides line up with TRBD2. Looked up from germline, CDR1 is MNHNS and CDR2 is SASEGT. V gave up 4 bases and J gave up 4 bases; unmatched junction bases: 10. This CDR3 is built from 16 residues. This chain's CDR3 is CASSVVYGGGYNEQFF. CDR3 in DNA: TGTGCCAGCAGTGTCGTCTATGGCGGGGGATACAATGAGCAGTTCTTC.

CDR3 loop: CASSEVEGGATYEQYF. CDR3 DNA: TGTGCCAGCAGTGAAGTGGAGGGGGGGGCCACCTACGAGCAGTACTTC. This chain connects TRBV6-1 to TRBJ2-5, with D maybe TRBD2 (7 bases). The DNA end lines up better with TRBJ2-7; the J call may be wrong. CDR3 length equals 16 residues. CDR1 and CDR2 from the germline V gene are MNHNS and SASEGT.

V is TRBV5-4 and J is TRBJ1-1; tentatively, D is TRBD1 (5 bases). Trimming pared 0 bases from V and 8 bases from J, leaving 14 bases between. Germline V gene data show CDR1 as SGHNT and CDR2 as YYREEE (reference sequence). The CDR3 loop spans 14 amino acids. The CDR3 coding sequence is TGTGCCAGCAGCTTGGTCCAGGGCGGGGTCGAAGCTTTCTTT. Encoded protein: CASSLVQGGVEAFF.

This clone was found once. CDR3 bases: TGCGCCAGCAGCCATATCAGGGGGATCTACGAGCAGTACTTC. It translates to CASSHIRGIYEQYF. The chain couples TRBV4-3 to TRBJ2-7; 7 bases match TRBD1. Per germline, CDR1 LGHNA and CDR2 YSLEER. This CDR3 comprises 14 residues. Losses at the gene ends were 3 bases for V and 3 bases for J; bases not matched to a gene: 5.

V is TRBV5-5 and J is TRBJ1-1; 8 nucleotides agree with TRBD1. This CDR3 region has 15 residues. Germline CDR1 and CDR2: SGHKS and YYEKEE (reference sequence). V lost 1 base and J lost 4; bases outside the gene matches: 6. CDR3 DNA: TGTGCCAGCAGCTTGTCGACAGGGGTTGGCACTGAAGCTTTCTTT. Its protein is CASSLSTGVGTEAFF.

The V gene is TRBV5-4, the J gene TRBJ1-2; 11 bases map to TRBD1. The CDR3 spans 16 residues. Per germline, CDR1 SGHNT and CDR2 YYREEE (reference sequence). V was pared by 4 bases and J by 5 bases, with 10 bases of the junction left unmatched. CDR3 DNA sequence: TGTGCCAGCAGCCGGACAGGGGGCGTTAGGGCATATGGCTACACCTTC. It yields the protein CASSRTGGVRAYGYTF. Full variable domain (missing parts from reference TRBV5-4 and TRBJ1-2): ETGVTQSPTHLIKTRGQQVTLRCSSQSGHNTVSWYQQALGQGPQFIFQYYREEENGRGNFPPRFSGLQFPNYSSELNVNALELDDSALYLCASSRTGGVRAYGYTFGSGTRLTVV.

CDR3 DNA sequence: TGTGCCATCAGACAGGGTGGAAACACTGAAGCTTTCTTT. It yields the protein CAIRQGGNTEAFF. V usage is TRBV10-3 and J usage is TRBJ1-1, with a possible D match to TRBD1 (6 bases). The germline CDR1 and CDR2 sequences are ENHRY and SYGVKD. The CDR3 has 13 amino acids. Trimming stripped 6 bases from V and 2 bases from J, with 10 bases between.

The rearrangement uses TRBV7-8 and TRBJ1-4, with D tentatively TRBD1 (6 bases). V lost 6 bases and J 5 bases, leaving 10 bases between the germline ends. Germline V gives CDR1 SGHVS, CDR2 FQNEAQ. The CDR3 sequence is 13 residues long. The CDR3 loop is CASRQGSNEKLFF. CDR3 DNA: TGTGCCAGCAGACAGGGATCGAATGAAAAACTGTTTTTT.

This chain joins TRBV5-1 and TRBJ1-1; 7 bases align to TRBD1. With V trimmed by 3 bases and J by 8 bases, 16 bases remained unmatched. From germline, CDR1 is SGHRS and CDR2 YFSETQ. The CDR3 contains 16 residues. The CDR3 reads CASSSLPVGGGEEAFF. CDR3 nucleotide sequence: TGCGCCAGCAGCTCATTACCGGTAGGAGGGGGCGAAGAAGCTTTCTTT. Combining the CDR3 with reference TRBV5-1 and TRBJ1-1 gives the whole variable domain KAGVTQTPRYLIKTRGQQVTLSCSPISGHRSVSWYQQTPGQGLQFLFEYFSETQRNKGNFPGRFSGRQFSNSRSEMNVSTLELGDSALYLCASSSLPVGGGEEAFFGQGTRLTVV.

V usage is TRBV4-1 and J usage is TRBJ1-5, with 8 bases matching TRBD1. V lost 4 bases, J lost 3 bases, and 5 bases stayed unmatched. The CDR3 has 15 residues. Germline CDR1 reads MGHRA; CDR2 reads YSYEKL. The CDR3 DNA follows: TGCGCCAGCAGCCGATCGGGACAGGACAATCAGCCCCAGCATTTT. This gives the protein CASSRSGQDNQPQHF.

This clone was seen a few times. The chain uses TRBV9 and TRBJ1-2, with 8 bases fitting TRBD1. Germline CDR1 and CDR2: SGDLS and YYNGEE. Germline trimming cut 3 bases from V and 3 bases from J; bases unmatched to any gene: 7. The CDR3 contains 15 residues. CDR3 residues: CASSAQQGDDYGYTF. The CDR3 DNA reads as TGTGCCAGCAGCGCCCAACAGGGGGACGACTATGGCTACACCTTC.

J is TRBJ1-5 and V is TRBV14, with no clear D. The V gene's germline CDR1 is SGHDN and CDR2 FVKESK. The CDR3 runs to 13 residues. The ends were cut back, 0 bases at V and 5 bases at J, with 5 bases in the middle. CDR3 loop: CASSQDIYQPQHF. The CDR3 bases are TGTGCCAGCAGCCAAGATATATATCAGCCCCAGCATTTT.

CDR3: CASSPGGTLPTYEQYF. CDR3 nucleotide sequence: TGTGCCAGCAGCCCCGGGGGTACACTACCAACCTACGAGCAGTACTTC. The chain is built from TRBV4-2 and TRBJ2-5; weak D call: TRBD2 (6 bases). The DNA end favors TRBJ2-7, so the J call may be wrong. From germline, CDR1 is LGHNA and CDR2 YNFKEQ. This CDR3 contains 16 residues.